The 9 T cell receptor beta chains given below trace back to one sample, sequenced in a study of cytomegalovirus exposure and HLA in healthy donors. PCR was performed using 60 Vbeta and 13 Jbeta primers. Generated by immunoSEQ multiplex PCR, the TCRdb table keeps only in-frame clones and is missing some. The listing records approximately 150,000 clones. The sequencing sample was made of PBMCs. The receptors shown here come from a woman aged 18 to 35 in good health and CMV-seronegative.

The chain has TRBV6-1 and TRBJ1-5, with no clear D. The CDR3 totals 14 residues. Trimming took off 3 bases at V and 0 bases at J, with 6 bases between the two ends. Germline CDR1 MNHNS, CDR2 SASEGT. The CDR3 sequence is CASSETNSNQPQHF. DNA for the CDR3: TGTGCCAGCAGTGAGACAAATAGCAATCAGCCCCAGCATTTT.

The chain links TRBV6-1 to TRBJ1-1, with D tentatively TRBD1 (5 bases). CDR3 length: 14 residues. Between the trimmed V and J ends, which lost 6 bases and 1 base, there was a span of 12 bases. CDR1 and CDR2 (germline): MNHNS, SASEGT. CDR3 DNA sequence: TGTGCCAGCAGCGTTGGAGGGGAGAACACTGAAGCTTTCTTT. This codes for CASSVGGENTEAFF.

This chain connects TRBV7-3 to TRBJ2-1; 10 bases map to TRBD2. CDR1 is SGHTA, CDR2 FQGTGA, per germline. Trimming removed 3 bases from V and 10 bases from J; junction bases left unmatched: 12. This CDR3 contains 16 residues. CDR3 nucleotides: TGTGCCAGCAGCTTCGAAGAAGCGGGAGGGGGAGGCGAGCAGTTCTTC. Its translation is CASSFEEAGGGGEQFF. The whole variable domain, remainder taken from reference TRBV7-3 and TRBJ2-1, is GAGVSQTPSNKVTEKGKYVELRCDPISGHTALYWYRQSLGQGPEFLIYFQGTGAADDSGLPNDRFFAVRPEGSVSTLKIQRTERGDSAVYLCASSFEEAGGGGEQFFGPGTRLTVL.

In nucleotides, the CDR3 is TGTGCCAGCAGCCCATCATACTTGAACACTGAAGCTTTCTTT. Encoded protein: CASSPSYLNTEAFF. J is TRBJ1-1 and V is TRBV4-2; D is unresolved. The V gene lost 4 bases and the J gene lost 0 bases, with 9 bases spanning the gap. The CDR3 has 14 amino acids. Germline CDR1 reads LGHNA; CDR2 reads YNFKEQ.

J is TRBJ2-3 and V is TRBV11-3; D ambiguous. The CDR3 contains 12 residues. The germline V gene has CDR1 SGHNT and CDR2 YENEEA. Trimming stripped 5 bases from V and 4 bases from J, with 7 bases between. Here the CDR3 DNA reads TGTGCCAGCAGCGAGGTGTCAGATACGCAGTATTTT. Its protein product is CASSEVSDTQYF. Based on the CDR3 plus reference TRBV11-3 and TRBJ2-3, the full variable domain is EAGVVQSPRYKIIEKKQPVAFWCNPISGHNTLYWYLQNLGQGPELLIRYENEEAVDDSQLPKDRFSAERLKGVDSTLKIQPAELGDSAVYLCASSEVSDTQYFGPGTRLTVL.

Of note for this clone: The same CDR3 is also encoded by other DNA sequences in this sample. The V call is TRBV19, the J call TRBJ1-1; 10 bases line up with TRBD1. Unmatched junction bases numbered 7, after V lost 4 bases and J lost 5 bases. The CDR3 is 15 amino acids. Germline V gene data show CDR1 as LNHDA and CDR2 as SQIVND (reference sequence). CDR3 sequence (DNA): TGTGCCAGTAGTAGAAGACCGGGACAGGGGACTGAAGCTTTCTTT. The encoded protein is CASSRRPGQGTEAFF.

The chain links TRBV14 to TRBJ2-1; 11 bases are shared with TRBD2. After removal of 6 bases from V and 4 bases from J, the junction contained 11 bases not matched to a gene. The CDR3 is 17 residues long. Germline V gene sequence: CDR1 SGHDN, CDR2 FVKESK. As DNA, the CDR3 is TGTGCCAGCAGGCAGACTAGCGGGATCCCTCCATACAATGAGCAGTTCTTC. Encoded protein: CASRQTSGIPPYNEQFF.

The gene calls are TRBV7-2 and TRBJ2-1, with TRBD1 matching over 8 bases. Germline loops: CDR1 SGHTA, CDR2 FQGNSA. The CDR3 has 15 residues. V gave up 1 base and J gave up 4 bases; unmatched junction bases: 3. CDR3 coding DNA: TGTGCCAGCAGCTTAGTACACAGGGGGTACAATGAGCAGTTCTTC. This codes for CASSLVHRGYNEQFF.

The J gene is TRBJ2-7, the V gene TRBV5-6; D remains unclear. The germline V gene has CDR1 SGHDT and CDR2 YYEEEE. The CDR3 runs to 11 residues. V was trimmed by 1 base and J by 7 bases, leaving 6 bases between them. In DNA form, the CDR3 reads TGTGCCAGCAGCTTGTTTGGGGAGCAGTACGTC. It translates to CASSLFGEQYV.